The clone carrying this T cell receptor beta chain was counted only a few times. Its antigen is currently unknown. The CDR3 covers 14 residues. Trimming left V 4 bases short and J 0 bases short, with 10 bases between. The germline CDR1 and CDR2 sequences are LNHDA and SQIVND (reference sequence). The source of the sample is a study of early T cells in non-severe SARS-CoV-2 infection. Overall study context: Unsorted whole blood bulk RNA was sequenced, with unpaired chains. Study findings and constraints: CD4 and private specificities were missed by VDJdb matching, which favored anti-spike CD8 responses.

Individual cDNA molecules were tagged with unique molecular identifiers. TCRdb re-called the 5' RACE reads through MiXCR, storing one row per CDR3 protein. The profile covers under 25,000 distinct CDR3 sequences, with 4.7% appearing a single time and roughly 15% taken by the ten largest. The receptor comes from an adult who was a healthcare worker with PCR-confirmed SARS-CoV-2 infection or an uninfected control (not recorded which). V usage is TRBV19 and J usage is TRBJ2-7, with a weak D call TRBD1 (6 bases). Input material: whole blood. In DNA, the CDR3 is TGTGCCAGTAGTACCCCGGACAGCTCCTACGAGCAGTACTTC. Translation: CASSTPDSSYEQYF.